The clone carrying this T cell receptor (beta chain) has ten or more counts. Its antigen is not identified. The sample holds other DNA sequences that translate to the same CDR3. This entry is derived from a study of shared clonotypes between healthy human individuals. Study findings and constraints: Generation probabilities were higher for clonotypes shared across all four sorted-subset donors than for unshared ones.

Germline V lookup: CDR1 SGDLS, CDR2 YYNGEE. The CDR3 spans 13 residues. Trimming shortened V by 0 bases and J by 5 bases, and 8 bases separated the two germline ends. Produced via immunoSEQ multiplex PCR; TCRdb's table is partial and in-frame only. The profile covers roughly 1,800,000 clones, with about 95% appearing a single time and 1% to 1.5% taken by the ten largest. CD45RO negativity and positive selection for CCR7 defined naive CD8 cells, a population that excluded terminally differentiated effector memory CD45RA+ cells. Every contributor of samples was a Caucasian grown-up residing in Nashville, Tennessee.

The V and J genes are TRBV9 and TRBJ1-2; D perhaps matches TRBD1 (6 bases). The sample taken for sequencing was naive CD8+ T cells sorted from blood. The source is a man aged 18 to 30 in good health. The CDR3 loop is CASSVGDTYGYTF. The DNA for the CDR3 is TGTGCCAGCAGCGTAGGGGACACGTATGGCTACACCTTC. The whole variable domain, remainder taken from reference TRBV9 and TRBJ1-2, is DSGVTQTPKHLITATGQRVTLRCSPRSGDLSVYWYQQSLDQGLQFLIQYYNGEERAKGNILERFSAQQFPDLHSELNLSSLELGDSALYFCASSVGDTYGYTFGSGTRLTVV.